The rows below give T cell receptor beta chains drawn from one sample of a study of blood T cell repertoires in COVID-19. Clones were sequenced by immunoSEQ multiplex PCR, and TCRdb holds only the in-frame ones, with some missing. The table has 300,000 to 450,000 clones, roughly 90% seen once; the top ten hold around 2.8%. Source material: peripheral blood. These receptors all stem from a woman younger than 45 with COVID-19, enrolled during active disease. Each CDR3 is given with its conserved first and last residue. D genes are given only for firm matches. For some rows the clone size is stated as once, few or many, or as a class when expanded; others skip it.

J,V,D,size,CDR3,DNA
TRBJ2-5,TRBV19,.,.,CASSMLPGAGETQYF,TGTGCCAGTAGTATGCTACCAGGGGCGGGAGAGACCCAGTACTTC
TRBJ2-1,TRBV2,TRBD2,.,CARASGGPDEQFF,TGTGCCAGAGCTAGCGGGGGCCCGGATGAGCAGTTCTTC
TRBJ2-7,TRBV29-1,.,.,CSVGGLRNSYEQYF,TGCAGCGTAGGGGGTTTACGGAACTCCTACGAGCAGTACTTC
TRBJ1-1,TRBV2,.,.,CASSEAQFEAFF,TGTGCCAGCAGTGAAGCGCAGTTTGAAGCTTTCTTT
TRBJ1-1,TRBV25-1,.,few,CASISRGANTEAFF,TGTGCCAGCATCTCCCGGGGGGCCAACACTGAAGCTTTCTTT
TRBJ2-1,TRBV7-2,.,once,CASSLGPGSPSEQFF,TGTGCCAGCAGCTTGGGGCCAGGGTCCCCCAGTGAGCAGTTCTTC
TRBJ2-3,TRBV7-9,.,.,CASSPQGEVIIPDTQYF,TGTGCCAGCAGCCCTCAGGGGGAGGTGATTATTCCAGATACGCAGTATTTT
TRBJ1-6,TRBV6-5,TRBD1,.,CASSRGGHNSPLHF,TGTGCCAGCAGTAGAGGGGGCCATAATTCACCCCTCCACTTT
TRBJ1-1,TRBV3-1/TRBV3-2,TRBD1,.,CASSLLGGTANTEAFF,TGTGCCAGCAGCCTACTTGGAGGGACAGCGAACACTGAAGCTTTCTTT
TRBJ2-1,TRBV7-9,.,.,CASSLGLVTEQFF,TGTGCCAGCAGCTTAGGACTCGTCACTGAGCAGTTCTTC
TRBJ1-1,TRBV28,TRBD1,.,CASSLGWTGTDTEAFF,TGTGCCAGCAGTTTGGGCTGGACAGGGACTGACACTGAAGCTTTCTTT
TRBJ2-3,TRBV19,TRBD2,.,CASSMFGRAGDTQYF,TGTGCCAGTAGTATGTTCGGGAGGGCCGGGGATACGCAGTATTTT
TRBJ2-7,TRBV9,.,.,CASSAKNRAGPYEQYF,TGTGCCAGCAGCGCGAAGAACAGGGCCGGCCCCTACGAGCAGTACTTC
TRBJ2-5,TRBV2,.,.,CASKGGQETQYF,TGTGCCAGCAAAGGCGGCCAAGAGACCCAGTACTTC
TRBJ2-1,TRBV29-1,.,once,CSVVRSGVYNEQFF,TGCAGCGTTGTACGGTCAGGGGTTTACAATGAGCAGTTCTTC
TRBJ1-5,TRBV19,TRBD1,.,CASGGTGGNQPQHF,TGTGCCAGTGGGGGAACAGGGGGCAATCAGCCCCAGCATTTT
TRBJ2-7,TRBV5-5,TRBD1,.,CASSPIGQGQSEQYF,TGTGCCAGCAGCCCGATCGGACAGGGTCAGTCCGAGCAGTACTTC
TRBJ2-1,TRBV7-9,TRBD2,few,CASSPREKAGASYNEQFF,TGTGCCAGCAGCCCCCGAGAAAAAGCGGGAGCGTCCTACAATGAGCAGTTCTTC